The 6 T cell receptor beta chains given below trace back to one sample, sequenced in a study of metastatic and nonmetastatic thyroid tumors. TCRdb re-clonotyped the PCR reads through MiXCR. Altogether tens of thousands of clones are present, about 4% being singletons, with the ten largest covering roughly a fifth. Among the patients, none had received any treatment before thyroid surgery. Sequenced sample: blood. Receptors were obtained from a female donor with papillary thyroid cancer or a benign thyroid nodule (not recorded which). Some clones in this sample may be carry-over from other donors' samples.

This clone was seen only a few times. The V and J genes are TRBV2 and TRBJ2-2; D could derive from TRBD1 or TRBD2 (7 bases each). The CDR3 is 14 amino acids. The V end was cut by 10 bases, the J end by 4 bases, with 16 bases between. From germline, CDR1 is SNHLY and CDR2 FYNNEI. CDR3 nucleotides: TGTGCCATTCAGCGGGACAGAATCACCGGGGAGCTGTTTTTT. Residues: CAIQRDRITGELFF.

The chain carries TRBV2 and TRBJ1-2; D not certain. Germline V gives CDR1 SNHLY, CDR2 FYNNEI. The CDR3 length is 12 residues. V was clipped by 2 bases and J by 5 bases, with 6 bases between them. The CDR3 coding sequence is TGTGCCAGCAGTGAACAGGAGTATGGCTACACCTTC. Translated: CASSEQEYGYTF.

The genes are TRBV14 and TRBJ2-3; 8 bases fit TRBD1. Germline V lookup: CDR1 SGHDN, CDR2 FVKESK. Germline trimming cut 0 bases from V and 0 bases from J; bases unmatched to any gene: 5. The CDR3 is made up of 17 amino acids. CDR3 residues: CASSQDAGGSSTDTQYF. DNA of the CDR3: TGTGCCAGCAGCCAAGATGCAGGGGGCTCTAGCACAGATACGCAGTATTTT. The full variable domain, in which reference TRBV14 and TRBJ2-3 provide the parts outside the CDR3, is EAGVTQFPSHSVIEKGQTVTLRCDPISGHDNLYWYRRVMGKEIKFLLHFVKESKQDESGMPNNRFLAERTGGTYSTLKVQPAELEDSGVYFCASSQDAGGSSTDTQYFGPGTRLTVL.

The CDR3 protein is CASSYGGDYGYTF. The DNA of the CDR3 is TGTGCCAGCAGTTATGGGGGTGACTATGGCTACACCTTC. The rearrangement joins TRBV6-5 to TRBJ1-2; D possibly corresponds to TRBD1 (5 bases). Trimming took off 3 bases at V and 3 bases at J, with 8 bases between the two ends. CDR1 is MNHEY and CDR2 is SVGAGI in the germline V gene. The CDR3 is 13 amino acids.

This clone occurred many times. The chain employs TRBV7-9 and TRBJ2-1; TRBD2 agrees at 10 bases. Trimming took 4 bases from V and 4 from J; bases not matched to a gene: 19. The CDR3 runs to 20 residues. CDR1 and CDR2 from the germline V gene are SEHNR and FQNEAQ (reference sequence). This CDR3 is CASSSYSWAPGTSVYNEQFF. CDR3 bases: TGTGCCAGCAGCTCCTATTCCTGGGCCCCCGGGACTAGCGTATACAATGAGCAGTTCTTC.

This clone was recorded many times. The chain employs TRBV20-1 and TRBJ2-7; TRBD2 agrees at 12 bases. V trimming: 3 bases; J trimming: 7 bases; junction bases outside the gene matches: 4. Germline V CDR1 and CDR2: DFQATT, SNEGSKA (reference sequence). There are 13 residues in the CDR3. CDR3 nucleotide sequence: TGCAGTGCTAGGGCTAGCGGGAGGGGTGAGCAGTACTTC. Protein: CSARASGRGEQYF.